Listed below are T cell receptor beta chains from one sample, sequenced in a study of T cell repertoires in cytomegalovirus infection. Which antigens these TCRs recognize remains unknown. One entry per CDR3 protein, called by TCRdb with MiXCR from the reads. This sample carries over 250,000 distinct CDR3 sequences, 20% to 25% of them seen once, and the ten largest clones take approximately 19%. The starting material was cultured PBMCs, obtained from culture after CMV antigen stimulation. The receptors were gathered from a human donor in good health (CMV status not recorded). Some clones in this sample may be carry-over from other donors' samples. The CDR3 runs from the conserved cysteine through the conserved F or W. The D gene is left open where the match is weak. Part of the rows lack a size; the others show once, few, many or a class for expanded clones.

TRBD2	TRBV28	many	TRBJ2-1	CASSRTSGSLYNEQFF	TGTGCCAGCAGTCGGACTAGCGGGAGTCTGTACAATGAGCAGTTCTTC
TRBD2	TRBV19	NA	TRBJ2-7	CASSMNGGRINYEQYF	TGTGCCAGTAGTATGAATGGCGGGAGGATAAACTACGAGCAGTACTTC
NA	TRBV5-6	NA	TRBJ2-7	CASRGTYGGTAREQYF	TGTGCCAGCAGGGGAACTTACGGCGGGACGGCGCGCGAGCAGTACTTC
NA	TRBV27	NA	TRBJ2-7	CASSLSVYLSYEQYF	TGTGCCAGCAGTTTATCAGTTTACCTCTCCTACGAGCAGTACTTC
TRBD2	TRBV4-1	few	TRBJ2-4	CAKYGLAGAKNIQYF	TGCGCCAAGTACGGACTAGCGGGAGCCAAAAACATTCAGTACTTC
NA	TRBV23-1	NA	TRBJ2-3	CASSPQGSSTDTQYF	TGCGCCAGCAGTCCTCAGGGATCTAGCACAGATACGCAGTATTTT
TRBD1	TRBV5-1	NA	TRBJ2-2	CASGDRGSHGELFF	TGCGCCAGCGGGGACAGGGGCTCCCACGGGGAGCTGTTTTTT
NA	TRBV5-6	NA	TRBJ2-2	CASSWSGFAGELFF	TGTGCCAGCAGCTGGTCGGGTTTCGCCGGGGAGCTGTTTTTT
NA	TRBV28	NA	TRBJ1-2	CASTVIPYGYTF	TGTGCCAGTACGGTGATCCCATATGGCTACACCTTC
NA	TRBV7-9	NA	TRBJ1-1	CASSFDVNTEAFF	TGTGCCAGCAGCTTTGACGTCAACACTGAAGCTTTCTTT
NA	TRBV20-1	once	TRBJ1-5	CSAKQDGRQPQHF	TGCAGTGCGAAGCAGGACGGTCGTCAGCCCCAGCATTTT
NA	TRBV11-2	NA	TRBJ1-4	CASSLEPLSEKLFF	TGTGCCAGCAGCTTAGAACCCTTGAGTGAAAAACTGTTTTTT
NA	TRBV12-3/TRBV12-4	NA	TRBJ1-4	CASSLERRENEKLFF	TGTGCCAGCAGTTTGGAACGCAGGGAAAATGAAAAACTGTTTTTT
NA	TRBV20-1	few	TRBJ1-5	CSARSLSQGHNQPQHF	TGCAGTGCTAGATCCCTATCGCAGGGGCACAATCAGCCCCAGCATTTT
NA	TRBV7-2	many	TRBJ2-7	CASSLSDGHYEQYF	TGTGCCAGCAGCTTGTCGGACGGACACTACGAGCAGTACTTC
TRBD1	TRBV6-5	few	TRBJ1-2	CASSYSWTGNYGYTF	TGTGCCAGCAGTTACTCCTGGACAGGGAACTATGGCTACACCTTC
NA	TRBV12-3/TRBV12-4	few	TRBJ2-6	CASSISVGGLFSGANVLTF	TGTGCCAGCAGCATCTCCGTTGGGGGCCTCTTCTCTGGGGCCAACGTCCTGACTTTC
TRBD1	TRBV5-4	NA	TRBJ2-3	CASSPLRQGATDTQYF	TGTGCCAGCAGCCCGTTGAGACAGGGTGCCACAGATACGCAGTATTTT
NA	TRBV7-2	NA	TRBJ1-4	CASSLDGEEKLFF	TGTGCCAGCAGCTTAGATGGGGAGGAAAAACTGTTTTTT
TRBD1	TRBV20-1	NA	TRBJ1-2	CSASPDRDYGYTF	TGCAGTGCTAGTCCGGACAGGGACTATGGCTACACCTTC
NA	TRBV12-3/TRBV12-4	many	TRBJ1-1	CASSLQTGIEAFF	TGTGCCAGCAGCCTCCAGACAGGCATAGAAGCTTTCTTT
TRBD2	TRBV18	NA	TRBJ2-7	CASSPRTSGGYYSREQYF	TGTGCCAGCTCACCACGCACTAGCGGAGGGTATTATTCCAGAGAGCAGTACTTC
TRBD2	TRBV20-1	few	TRBJ2-1	CSAIKREGLISYNEQFF	TGCAGTGCGATCAAGCGGGAGGGCCTTATTTCCTACAATGAGCAGTTCTTC
NA	TRBV3-1	NA	TRBJ2-7	CASNQGRYSYEQYF	TGTGCCAGCAACCAAGGACGGTATTCCTACGAGCAGTACTTC
TRBD2	TRBV11-2	few	TRBJ2-3	CASSRRLAGGTDTQYF	TGTGCCAGCAGCCGTAGACTAGCGGGAGGCACAGATACGCAGTATTTT
NA	TRBV5-5	many	TRBJ1-5	CASSPQAGRSQPQHF	TGTGCCAGCAGCCCCCAGGCGGGGAGAAGTCAGCCCCAGCATTTT
NA	TRBV15	few	TRBJ1-2	CATSRSIDSYYGYTF	TGTGCCACCAGCAGATCCATAGACAGCTACTATGGCTACACCTTC
NA	TRBV9	few	TRBJ1-5	CASSSGTHGGNQPQHF	TGTGCCAGCAGCTCTGGGACCCATGGGGGCAATCAGCCCCAGCATTTT
NA	TRBV7-2	many	TRBJ2-5	CASSFSWVAGETQYF	TGTGCCAGCAGCTTCTCATGGGTGGCGGGAGAGACCCAGTACTTC
TRBD1	TRBV11-1	many	TRBJ1-6	CASSPTRGQGSDSPLHF	TGTGCCAGCAGCCCGACGCGAGGACAGGGGAGTGATTCACCCCTCCACTTT
NA	TRBV5-6	NA	TRBJ1-2	CASSGTGMGYGYTF	TGTGCCAGCAGCGGAACGGGGATGGGGTATGGCTACACCTTC
NA	TRBV12-3/TRBV12-4	NA	TRBJ2-7	CASSLDAGQPGGRYF	TGTGCCAGCAGTTTAGACGCGGGACAGCCGGGGGGAAGGTACTTC
TRBD1	TRBV5-1	NA	TRBJ1-4	CASSGTGVDEKLFF	TGCGCCAGCAGCGGAACAGGGGTGGATGAAAAACTGTTTTTT
TRBD2	TRBV7-2	few	TRBJ2-3	CASSRTSVHTDTQYF	TGTGCCAGCAGCCGAACTAGCGTTCACACAGATACGCAGTATTTT
NA	TRBV12-3/TRBV12-4	medium-sized	TRBJ1-4	CASKRAATNEKLFF	TGTGCCAGCAAGCGGGCGGCAACTAATGAAAAACTGTTTTTT
NA	TRBV7-6	many	TRBJ2-2	CASSLTGKNTGELFF	TGTGCCAGCAGCTTAACAGGGAAGAACACCGGGGAGCTGTTTTTT
NA	TRBV28	NA	TRBJ1-6	CASSLWQRSPLHF	TGTGCCAGCAGTTTATGGCAGCGATCACCCCTCCACTTT
TRBD2	TRBV5-4	few	TRBJ2-1	CASSSGLAGTFNEQFF	TGTGCCAGCAGTTCCGGACTAGCGGGAACGTTCAATGAGCAGTTCTTC
TRBD2	TRBV11-3	NA	TRBJ2-1	CATRGTSGRNEQFF	TGTGCCACCAGGGGAACTAGCGGGAGGAATGAGCAGTTCTTC
NA	TRBV5-4	few	TRBJ2-5	CASSLDSLQETQYF	TGTGCCAGCAGCTTGGACAGCCTTCAAGAGACCCAGTACTTC
TRBD1	TRBV7-8	NA	TRBJ1-2	CASSPAEGQGFAAAYTF	TGTGCCAGCAGCCCAGCGGAGGGACAGGGGTTCGCGGCGGCCTACACCTTC
NA	TRBV7-6	many	TRBJ2-1	CASSRDQGGEQFF	TGTGCCAGCAGCCGTGACCAGGGCGGTGAGCAGTTCTTC
NA	TRBV4-1	few	TRBJ1-5	CASRQQGTNQPQHF	TGCGCCAGCAGGCAACAGGGAACGAATCAGCCCCAGCATTTT
NA	TRBV4-1	NA	TRBJ1-6	CASSQDKGSNSPLHF	TGCGCCAGCAGCCAAGATAAGGGGAGTAATTCACCCCTCCACTTT
NA	TRBV27	few	TRBJ1-3	CASSVTGTPGNTIYF	TGTGCCAGCAGTGTAACAGGGACTCCTGGAAACACCATATATTTT